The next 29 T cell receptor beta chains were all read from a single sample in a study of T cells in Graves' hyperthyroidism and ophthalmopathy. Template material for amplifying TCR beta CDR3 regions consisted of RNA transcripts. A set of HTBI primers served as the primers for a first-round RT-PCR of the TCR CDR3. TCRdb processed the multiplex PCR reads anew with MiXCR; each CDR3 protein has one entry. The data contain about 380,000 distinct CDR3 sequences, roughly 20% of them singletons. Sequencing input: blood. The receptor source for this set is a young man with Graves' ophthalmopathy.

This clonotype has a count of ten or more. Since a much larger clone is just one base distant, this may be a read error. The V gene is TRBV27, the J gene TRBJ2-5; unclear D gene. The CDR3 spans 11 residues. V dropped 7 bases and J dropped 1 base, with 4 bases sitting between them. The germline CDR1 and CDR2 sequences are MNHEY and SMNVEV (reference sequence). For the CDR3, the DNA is TGTGCCAGCATCTTCCAAGAGACCCAGTACTTC. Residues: CASIFQETQYF.

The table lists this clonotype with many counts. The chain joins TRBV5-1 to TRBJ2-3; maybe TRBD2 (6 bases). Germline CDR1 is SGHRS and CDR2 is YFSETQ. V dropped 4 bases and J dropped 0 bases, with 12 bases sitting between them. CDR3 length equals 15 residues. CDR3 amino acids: CASSARGFSTDTQYF. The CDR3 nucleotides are TGCGCCAGCAGCGCGCGGGGTTTTAGCACAGATACGCAGTATTTT.

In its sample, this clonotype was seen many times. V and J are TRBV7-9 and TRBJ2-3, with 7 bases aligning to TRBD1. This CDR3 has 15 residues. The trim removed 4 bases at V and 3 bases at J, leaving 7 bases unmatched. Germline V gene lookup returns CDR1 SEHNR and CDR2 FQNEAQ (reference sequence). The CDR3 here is CASSYTGVGTDTQYF. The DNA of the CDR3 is TGTGCCAGCAGCTACACAGGGGTTGGTACAGATACGCAGTATTTT.

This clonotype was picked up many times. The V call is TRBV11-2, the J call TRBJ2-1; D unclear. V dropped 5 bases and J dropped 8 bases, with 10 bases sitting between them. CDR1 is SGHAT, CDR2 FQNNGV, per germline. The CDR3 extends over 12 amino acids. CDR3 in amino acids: CASSPGTDEQFF. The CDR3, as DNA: TGTGCCAGCAGCCCAGGTACGGATGAGCAGTTCTTC.

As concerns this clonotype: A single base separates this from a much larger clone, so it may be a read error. The CDR3: CASSPGGLNFGYTF. As DNA, the CDR3 is TGCGCCAGCAGTCCGGGGGGACTTAACTTTGGCTACACCTTC. V and J are TRBV5-1 and TRBJ1-2; the D gene is possibly TRBD1 (5 bases). CDR1 SGHRS and CDR2 YFSETQ come from the germline V gene. This CDR3 region has 14 residues.

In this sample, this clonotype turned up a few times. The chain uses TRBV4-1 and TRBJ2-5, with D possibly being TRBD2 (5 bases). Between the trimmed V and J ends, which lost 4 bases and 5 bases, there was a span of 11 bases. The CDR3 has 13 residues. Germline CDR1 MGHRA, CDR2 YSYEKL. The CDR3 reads CASSPLPGETQYF. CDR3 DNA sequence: TGCGCCAGCAGCCCTCTCCCGGGGGAGACCCAGTACTTC.

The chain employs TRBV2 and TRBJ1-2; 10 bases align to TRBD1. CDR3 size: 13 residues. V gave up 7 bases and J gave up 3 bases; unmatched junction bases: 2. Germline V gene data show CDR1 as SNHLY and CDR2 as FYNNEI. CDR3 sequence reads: CASKDRGDYGYTF. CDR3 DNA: TGTGCCAGCAAGGACAGGGGGGACTATGGCTACACCTTC.

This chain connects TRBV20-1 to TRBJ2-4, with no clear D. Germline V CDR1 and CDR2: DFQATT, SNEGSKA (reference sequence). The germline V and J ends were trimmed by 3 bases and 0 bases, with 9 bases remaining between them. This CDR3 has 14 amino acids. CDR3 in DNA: TGCAGTGCTAGTTCACTTCTAGCCAAAAACATTCAGTACTTC. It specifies CSASSLLAKNIQYF.

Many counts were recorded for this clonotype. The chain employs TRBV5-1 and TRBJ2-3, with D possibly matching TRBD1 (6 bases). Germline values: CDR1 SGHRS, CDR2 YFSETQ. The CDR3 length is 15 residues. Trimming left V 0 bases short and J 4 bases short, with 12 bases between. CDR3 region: CASSLGAQGPDTQYF. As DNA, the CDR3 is TGCGCCAGCAGCTTGGGGGCGCAGGGGCCAGATACGCAGTATTTT. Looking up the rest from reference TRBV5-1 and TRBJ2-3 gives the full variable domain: KAGVTQTPRYLIKTRGQQVTLSCSPISGHRSVSWYQQTPGQGLQFLFEYFSETQRNKGNFPGRFSGRQFSNSRSEMNVSTLELGDSALYLCASSLGAQGPDTQYFGPGTRLTVL.

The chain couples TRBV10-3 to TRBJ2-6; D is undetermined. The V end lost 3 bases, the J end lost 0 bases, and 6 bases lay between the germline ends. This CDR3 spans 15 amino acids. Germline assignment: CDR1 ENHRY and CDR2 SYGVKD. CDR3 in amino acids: CAISEGSSGANVLTF. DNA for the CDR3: TGTGCCATCAGTGAAGGCAGCTCTGGGGCCAACGTCCTGACTTTC.

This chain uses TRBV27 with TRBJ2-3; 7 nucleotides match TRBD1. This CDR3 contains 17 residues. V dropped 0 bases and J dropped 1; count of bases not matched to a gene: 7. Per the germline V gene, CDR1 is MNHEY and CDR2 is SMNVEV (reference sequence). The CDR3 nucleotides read TGTGCCAGCAGTTTATCTGGGCAGGGGGTCGGCACAGATACGCAGTATTTT. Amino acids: CASSLSGQGVGTDTQYF.

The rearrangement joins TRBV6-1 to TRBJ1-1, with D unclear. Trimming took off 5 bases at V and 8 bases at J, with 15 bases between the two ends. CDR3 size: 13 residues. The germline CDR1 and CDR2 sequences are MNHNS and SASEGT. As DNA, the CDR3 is TGTGCCAGCAGTCTTCTAGGGCCTTGGGAAGCTTTCTTT. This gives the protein CASSLLGPWEAFF.

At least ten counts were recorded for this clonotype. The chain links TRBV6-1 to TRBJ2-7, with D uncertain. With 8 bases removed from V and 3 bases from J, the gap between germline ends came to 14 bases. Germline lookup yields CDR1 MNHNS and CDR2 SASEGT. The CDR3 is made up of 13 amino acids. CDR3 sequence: CASEAGFRYEQYF. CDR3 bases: TGTGCCAGCGAGGCCGGCTTTCGCTACGAGCAGTACTTC.

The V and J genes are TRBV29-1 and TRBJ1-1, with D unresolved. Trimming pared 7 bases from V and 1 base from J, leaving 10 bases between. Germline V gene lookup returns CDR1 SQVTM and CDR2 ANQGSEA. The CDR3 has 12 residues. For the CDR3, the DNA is TGCAGCGGTCTGAAGGCGAACACTGAAGCTTTCTTT. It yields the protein CSGLKANTEAFF.

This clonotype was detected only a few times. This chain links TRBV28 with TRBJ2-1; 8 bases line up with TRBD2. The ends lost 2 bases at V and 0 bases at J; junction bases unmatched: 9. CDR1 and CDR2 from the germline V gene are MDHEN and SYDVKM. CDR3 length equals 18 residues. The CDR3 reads CASSLLTAGDFSYNEQFF. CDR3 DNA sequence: TGTGCCAGCAGTTTACTCACAGCGGGGGATTTCTCCTACAATGAGCAGTTCTTC.

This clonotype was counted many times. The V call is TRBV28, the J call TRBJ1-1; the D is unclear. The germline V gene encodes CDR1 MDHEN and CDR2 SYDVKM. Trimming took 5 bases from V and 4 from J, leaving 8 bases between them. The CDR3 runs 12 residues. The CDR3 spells CASSPASTEAFF. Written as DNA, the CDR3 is TGTGCCAGCAGTCCGGCGAGCACTGAAGCTTTCTTT.

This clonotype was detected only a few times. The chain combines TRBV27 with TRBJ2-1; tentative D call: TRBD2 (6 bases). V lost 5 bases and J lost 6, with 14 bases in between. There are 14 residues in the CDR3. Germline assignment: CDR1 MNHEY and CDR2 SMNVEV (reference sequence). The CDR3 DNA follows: TGTGCCAGCAGTCTGATGGACTACCGCAATGAGCAGTTCTTC. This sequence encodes CASSLMDYRNEQFF.

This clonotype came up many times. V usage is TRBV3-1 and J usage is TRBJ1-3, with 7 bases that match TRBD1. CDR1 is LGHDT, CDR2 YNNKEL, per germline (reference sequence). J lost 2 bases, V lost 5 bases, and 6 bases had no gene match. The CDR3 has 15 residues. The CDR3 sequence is CASSSGTATGNTIYF. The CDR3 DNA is TGTGCCAGCAGCTCGGGGACAGCTACTGGAAACACCATATATTTT.

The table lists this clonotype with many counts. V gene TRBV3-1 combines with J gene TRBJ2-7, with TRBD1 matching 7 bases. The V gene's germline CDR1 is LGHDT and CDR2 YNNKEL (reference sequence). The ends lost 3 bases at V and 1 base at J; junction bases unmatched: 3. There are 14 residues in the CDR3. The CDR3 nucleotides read TGTGCCAGCAGCCATGGACAGGATTCCTACGAGCAGTACTTC. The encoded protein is CASSHGQDSYEQYF.

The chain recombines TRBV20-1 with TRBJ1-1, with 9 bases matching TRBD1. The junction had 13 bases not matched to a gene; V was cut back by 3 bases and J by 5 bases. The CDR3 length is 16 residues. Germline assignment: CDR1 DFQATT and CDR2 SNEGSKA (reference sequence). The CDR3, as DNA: TGCAGTGCTAGCCGGACTACAGGGGGCGTCAATACTGAAGCTTTCTTT. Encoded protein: CSASRTTGGVNTEAFF.

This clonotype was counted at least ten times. The CDR3 here is CASSRLGGDQRNYEQYF. In DNA form, the CDR3 reads TGTGCCAGCAGCCGTCTCGGCGGCGACCAACGTAACTACGAGCAGTACTTC. The rearrangement links TRBV11-2 to TRBJ2-7, with D unclear. Per germline, CDR1 SGHAT and CDR2 FQNNGV. The CDR3 sequence is 17 residues long. V gave up 5 bases and J gave up 3 bases, with 23 bases separating them.

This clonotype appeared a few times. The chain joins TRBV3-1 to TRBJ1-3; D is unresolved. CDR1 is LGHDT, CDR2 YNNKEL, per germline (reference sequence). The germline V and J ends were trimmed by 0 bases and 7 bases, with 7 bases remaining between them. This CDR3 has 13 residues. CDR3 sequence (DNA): TGTGCCAGCAGCCAAGAGATTGAGAACACCATATATTTT. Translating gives CASSQEIENTIYF.

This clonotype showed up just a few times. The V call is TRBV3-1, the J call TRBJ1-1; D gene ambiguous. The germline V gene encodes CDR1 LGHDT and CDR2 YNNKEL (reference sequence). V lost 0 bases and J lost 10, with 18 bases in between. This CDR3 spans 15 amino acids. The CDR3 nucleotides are TGTGCCAGCAGCCAAGATCAGTCGGAGGGCCGAGGAGCTTTCTTT. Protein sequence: CASSQDQSEGRGAFF.

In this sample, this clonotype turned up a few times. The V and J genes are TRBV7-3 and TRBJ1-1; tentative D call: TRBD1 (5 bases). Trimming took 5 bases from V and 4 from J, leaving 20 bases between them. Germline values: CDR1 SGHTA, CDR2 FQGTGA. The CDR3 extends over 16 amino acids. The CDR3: CASSPNYLGGGTEAFF. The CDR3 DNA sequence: TGTGCCAGCAGCCCCAATTATCTTGGGGGAGGCACTGAAGCTTTCTTT.

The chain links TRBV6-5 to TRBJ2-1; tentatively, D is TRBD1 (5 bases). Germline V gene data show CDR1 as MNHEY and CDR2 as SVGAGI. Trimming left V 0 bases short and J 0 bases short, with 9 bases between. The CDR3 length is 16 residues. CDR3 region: CASSYSDRSSYNEQFF. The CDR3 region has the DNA TGTGCCAGCAGTTACTCAGACAGAAGCTCCTACAATGAGCAGTTCTTC.

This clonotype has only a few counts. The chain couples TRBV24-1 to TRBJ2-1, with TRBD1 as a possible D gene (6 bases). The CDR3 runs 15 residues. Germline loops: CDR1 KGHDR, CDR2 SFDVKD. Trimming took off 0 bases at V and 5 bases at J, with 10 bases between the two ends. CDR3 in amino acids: CATSDLADRHNEQFF. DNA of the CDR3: TGTGCCACCAGTGATTTGGCCGACAGGCACAATGAGCAGTTCTTC.

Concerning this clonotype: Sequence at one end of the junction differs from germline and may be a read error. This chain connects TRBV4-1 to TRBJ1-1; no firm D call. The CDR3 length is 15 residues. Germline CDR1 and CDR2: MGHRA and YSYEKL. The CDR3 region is CASSQLALLNTEAFF. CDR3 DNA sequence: TGTGCCAGCAGCCAATTGGCCCTATTGAACACTGAAGCTTTCTTT.

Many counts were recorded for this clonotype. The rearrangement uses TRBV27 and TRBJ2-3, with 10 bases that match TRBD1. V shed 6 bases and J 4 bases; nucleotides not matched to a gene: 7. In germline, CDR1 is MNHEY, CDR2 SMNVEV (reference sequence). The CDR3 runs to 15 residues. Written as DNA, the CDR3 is TGTGCCAGCAGCTCCGACAGGGGGCCCTCAGATACGCAGTATTTT. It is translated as CASSSDRGPSDTQYF.

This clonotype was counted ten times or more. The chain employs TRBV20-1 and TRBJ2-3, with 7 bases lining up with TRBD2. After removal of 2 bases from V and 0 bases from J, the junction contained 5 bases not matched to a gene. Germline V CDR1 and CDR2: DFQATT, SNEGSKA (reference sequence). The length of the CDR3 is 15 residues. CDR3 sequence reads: CSARKERGSTDTQYF. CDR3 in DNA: TGCAGTGCTAGAAAGGAGCGGGGAAGCACAGATACGCAGTATTTT.